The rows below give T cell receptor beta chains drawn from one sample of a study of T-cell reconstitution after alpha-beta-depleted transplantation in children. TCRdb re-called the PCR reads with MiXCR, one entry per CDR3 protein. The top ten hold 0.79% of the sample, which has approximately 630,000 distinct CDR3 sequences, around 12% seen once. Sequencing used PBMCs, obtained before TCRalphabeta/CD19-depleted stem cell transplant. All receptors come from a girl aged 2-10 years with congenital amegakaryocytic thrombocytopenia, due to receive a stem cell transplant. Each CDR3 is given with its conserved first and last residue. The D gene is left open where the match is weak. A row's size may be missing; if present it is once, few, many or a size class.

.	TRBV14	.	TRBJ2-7	TGTGCCAGCAGCCAGCATAACTACGAGCAGTACTTC	CASSQHNYEQYF
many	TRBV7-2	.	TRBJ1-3	TGTGCCAGCAGCTCGTACAGGCCGAGCTCTGGAAACACCATATATTTT	CASSSYRPSSGNTIYF
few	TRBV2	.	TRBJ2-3	TGTGCCAGCAGTGAGGGAGCCTGGGCAGATACGCAGTATTTT	CASSEGAWADTQYF
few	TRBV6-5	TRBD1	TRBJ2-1	TGTGCCAGCAGTTCTCCCAGGACAGGGTACAATGAGCAGTTCTTC	CASSSPRTGYNEQFF
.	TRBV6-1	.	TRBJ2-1	TGTGCCAGCAGTCCCCGGGTCCTAACGGCGATCAACAATGAGCAGTTCTTC	CASSPRVLTAINNEQFF
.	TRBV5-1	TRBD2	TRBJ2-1	TGCGCCAGCAGCGGGATACCGGGACTAGCGGCGAGCTCCTACAATGAGCAGTTCTTC	CASSGIPGLAASSYNEQFF
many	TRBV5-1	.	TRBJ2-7	TGCGCCAGCAGCCCTTCGGAACGCAGGGAATACGAGCAGTACTTC	CASSPSERREYEQYF
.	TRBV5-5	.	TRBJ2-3	TGTGCCAGCAGCTTGGACCCATTGGGCACAGATACGCAGTATTTT	CASSLDPLGTDTQYF
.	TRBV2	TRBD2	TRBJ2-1	TGTGCCAGCAGTGAAGTGCCCGGGACTATCACTGATGAGCAGTTCTTC	CASSEVPGTITDEQFF
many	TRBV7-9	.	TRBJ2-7	TGTGCCAGCAGCTTAGCGGAGGTACCGGTCTACGAGCAGTACTTC	CASSLAEVPVYEQYF
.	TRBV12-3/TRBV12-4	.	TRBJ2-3	TGTGCCAACAGTTTAGTCAGCACAGATACGCAGTATTTT	CANSLVSTDTQYF
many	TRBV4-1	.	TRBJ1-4	TGCGCCAGCAGCCAAGATAGGGGAACCGATGAAAAACTGTTTTTT	CASSQDRGTDEKLFF
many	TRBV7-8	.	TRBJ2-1	TGTGCCAGCAGCCACGGACCCGACTACAATGAGCAGTTCTTC	CASSHGPDYNEQFF
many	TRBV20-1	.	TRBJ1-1	TGCAGTGCTAGAGAGGGGGGGGCCCGGAGGAACACTGAAGCTTTCTTT	CSAREGGARRNTEAFF
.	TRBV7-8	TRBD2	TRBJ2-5	TGTGCCAGCAGCTTAAGAGGACTAGCGGGAGAAGAGACCCAGTACTTC	CASSLRGLAGEETQYF
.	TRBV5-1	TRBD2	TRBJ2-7	TGCGCCAGCAGCTTGGAACTTGGGAGGGCCGAGCAGTACTTC	CASSLELGRAEQYF
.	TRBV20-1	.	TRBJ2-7	TGCAGTGCTAGAGGAGGGGAGCGGCAGTCCTACGAGCAGTACTTC	CSARGGERQSYEQYF
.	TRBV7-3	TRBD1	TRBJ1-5	TGTGCCAGCAGCGCGGACAGGGGAATAAATCAGCCCCAGCATTTT	CASSADRGINQPQHF
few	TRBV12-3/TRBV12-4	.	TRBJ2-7	TGTGCCAGCAGTTTCGGTAGTACCAACTACGAGCAGTACTTC	CASSFGSTNYEQYF
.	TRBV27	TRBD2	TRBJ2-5	TGTGCCAGCCGTGGGAGGGAACGCCAAGAGACCCAGTACTTC	CASRGRERQETQYF
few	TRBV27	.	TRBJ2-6	TGTGCCAGCAGTATTTGGAGGGACAGTTACTCTGGGGCCAACGTCCTGACTTTC	CASSIWRDSYSGANVLTF
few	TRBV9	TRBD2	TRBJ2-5	TGTGCCAGCAGAGCAGCGGGAGCAGAGACCCAGTACTTC	CASRAAGAETQYF
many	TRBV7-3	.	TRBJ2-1	TGTGCCAGCAGCTTAAGTATTGGGCCGCCCTACAATGAGCAGTTCTTC	CASSLSIGPPYNEQFF
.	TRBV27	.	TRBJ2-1	TGTGCCAGCAGTTTTAGTAGCCCCAACGTGAACAATGAGCAGTTCTTC	CASSFSSPNVNNEQFF
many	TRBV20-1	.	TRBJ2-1	TGCAGTGCTAGAGTCTCTACAAACAATGAGCAGTTCTTC	CSARVSTNNEQFF
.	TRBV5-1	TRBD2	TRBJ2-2	TGCGCCAGCAGCGGGACTAGCGGCCCCACCGGGGAGCTGTTTTTT	CASSGTSGPTGELFF
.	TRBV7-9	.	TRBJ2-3	TGTGCCAGCAGCTTAGGGGCCGGAACTTTGAGGGGAGATACGCAGTATTTT	CASSLGAGTLRGDTQYF
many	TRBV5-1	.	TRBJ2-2	TGCGCCAGCAGCTTGGACGGGAGGAACACCGGGGAGCTGTTTTTT	CASSLDGRNTGELFF
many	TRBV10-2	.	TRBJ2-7	TGCGCCAGCAGTGAGTCAGGGCACGAGCAGTACTTC	CASSESGHEQYF
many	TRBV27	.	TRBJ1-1	TGTGCCAGCAGTCTTAGAGGACAGAACACTGAAGCTTTCTTT	CASSLRGQNTEAFF
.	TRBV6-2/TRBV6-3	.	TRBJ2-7	TGTGCCAGCTCCGAGGGGTATGTCTACGAGCAGTACTTC	CASSEGYVYEQYF
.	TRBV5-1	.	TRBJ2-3	TGCGCCAGCGCCTCGCCCGCGGGATCGGTTTACAGCACAGATACGCAGTATTTT	CASASPAGSVYSTDTQYF
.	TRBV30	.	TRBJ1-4	TGTGCCTGGAGAAGTTACGGACGACCCCCCCCAACTAATGAAAAACTGTTTTTT	CAWRSYGRPPPTNEKLFF
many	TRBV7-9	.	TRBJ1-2	TGTGCCAGCAGCTCATCCTACGCGGACACCAACTATGGCTACACCTTC	CASSSSYADTNYGYTF
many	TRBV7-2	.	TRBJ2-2	TGTGCCAGCAGCTTTCGAGGACAGCTGAACACCGGGGAGCTGTTTTTT	CASSFRGQLNTGELFF
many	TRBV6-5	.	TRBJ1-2	TGTGCCAGCAGTTACTCGATGGGGTGGGGTGGCTACACCTTC	CASSYSMGWGGYTF
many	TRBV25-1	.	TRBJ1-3	TGTGCCAGCAGTGAATTAGAGGGGTTCGTAGCTGGAAACACCATATATTTT	CASSELEGFVAGNTIYF
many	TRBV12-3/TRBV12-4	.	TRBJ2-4	TGTGCCAGCAGTCCCAGGGTATTGGCCAAAAACATTCAGTACTTC	CASSPRVLAKNIQYF
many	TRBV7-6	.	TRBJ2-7	TGTGCCAGCAGCCATATCAAGGGGCCCTACGAGCAGTACTTC	CASSHIKGPYEQYF
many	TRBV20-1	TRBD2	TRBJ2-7	TGCAGTGCTAAACTAGCGCAGTCTGGCTACGAGCAGTACTTC	CSAKLAQSGYEQYF
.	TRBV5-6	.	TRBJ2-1	TGTGCCAGCAGCTTGCAGAGGGGACTGAGCTCCTACAATGAGCAGTTCTTC	CASSLQRGLSSYNEQFF
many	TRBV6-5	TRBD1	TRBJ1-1	TGTGCCAGCCTGGGACAGGGGAACACTGAAGCTTTCTTT	CASLGQGNTEAFF
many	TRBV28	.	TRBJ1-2	TGTGCCAGCGATCCCAGGGGTCGGGGTCGCGATGGCTACACCTTC	CASDPRGRGRDGYTF
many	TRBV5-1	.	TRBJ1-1	TGCGCCAGCAGCTTGGGTACACCGGAGACTGAAGCTTTCTTT	CASSLGTPETEAFF
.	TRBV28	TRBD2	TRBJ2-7	TGTGCCAGCAGACCAGCGGGAGGGCCTGAGAAGTACTTC	CASRPAGGPEKYF
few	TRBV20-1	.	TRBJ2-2	TGCAGTGCTAGAGATCCGGCGATAGGTTTTGCCGGGGAGCTGTTTTTT	CSARDPAIGFAGELFF
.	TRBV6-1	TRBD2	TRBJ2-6	TGTGCCAGCAGTAGGGGAGGGCGTGGGGCCAACGTCCTGACTTTC	CASSRGGRGANVLTF
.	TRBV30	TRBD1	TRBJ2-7	TGTGCCTGGAGTGTTGGAGGGACAGGACCCTACGAGCAGTACTTC	CAWSVGGTGPYEQYF
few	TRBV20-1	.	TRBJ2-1	TGCAGTGCTCCTCCGTTAGCGCCCGATTCCAATGAGCAGTTCTTC	CSAPPLAPDSNEQFF
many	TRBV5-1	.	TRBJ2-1	TGCGCCAGCAGCTTGGCTAGAGCGGTCTACAATGAGCAGTTCTTC	CASSLARAVYNEQFF
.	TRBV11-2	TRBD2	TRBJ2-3	TGTGCCAGCAGCCCGAGGGCTCTAGCGGGAGGGAGCACAGATACGCAGTATTTT	CASSPRALAGGSTDTQYF
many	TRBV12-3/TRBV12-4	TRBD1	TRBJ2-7	TGTGCCAGCAGCCATGGACAGGGGGCTTACGAGCAGTACTTC	CASSHGQGAYEQYF
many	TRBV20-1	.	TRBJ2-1	TGCAGTGCGTCCGACCCGAGGACCTACAATGAGCAGTTCTTC	CSASDPRTYNEQFF
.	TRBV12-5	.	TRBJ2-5	TGTGCTAGTCAGGACCCCAACACGGGGGAAGAGACCCAGTACTTC	CASQDPNTGEETQYF
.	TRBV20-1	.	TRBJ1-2	TGCAGTGCTAGAGACCGCTTCGGGACGGGCTCCTATGGCTACACCTTC	CSARDRFGTGSYGYTF
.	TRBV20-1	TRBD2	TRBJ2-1	TGCAGTGCTAGAGATGTTCAGCGGGATATCTCCTACAATGAGCAGTTCTTC	CSARDVQRDISYNEQFF
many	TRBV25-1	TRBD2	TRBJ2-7	TGTGCCATCCCCCCGTGGGCTAGCGGGAGGACACATTCCTACGAGCAGTACTTC	CAIPPWASGRTHSYEQYF
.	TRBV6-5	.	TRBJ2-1	TGTGCCAGCAGTTACTCGACGTCGGCCAATGAGCAGTTCTTC	CASSYSTSANEQFF